This T cell receptor (beta chain) was sequenced during a study of cytomegalovirus exposure and HLA in healthy donors. 13 Jbeta primers and 60 Vbeta primers were used for the PCR. Data came from immunoSEQ multiplex PCR; TCRdb stores just in-frame clones and leaves some out. The sample consists of approximately 180,000 clones, 73% of them appearing once. The source is a woman aged 25 to 45 in good health and CMV-seronegative. Sequencing was done on a sample of PBMCs.

The CDR3 DNA reads as TGTGCCAGCAGTGATCAGGCTAGCAATCAGCCCCAGCATTTT. Translation gives CASSDQASNQPQHF. The chain has TRBV25-1 and TRBJ1-5; D gene ambiguous. Per the germline V gene, CDR1 is MGHDK and CDR2 is SYGVNS. CDR3 size: 14 residues. Trimming pared 3 bases from V and 0 bases from J, leaving 6 bases between.